This T cell receptor beta chain is from a study of T-cell reconstitution after alpha-beta-depleted transplantation in children. This sample's TCRbeta library carried unique molecular identifier barcodes. TCRdb reanalysed the PCR reads using MiXCR and keeps one entry per CDR3 protein. The sample shows hundreds of thousands of distinct CDR3 sequences, about 14% of them seen only once. V trimming: 0 bases; J trimming: 5 bases; junction bases outside the gene matches: 4. This CDR3 has 15 residues. In germline, CDR1 is SGHRS, CDR2 YFSETQ. This clonotype was seen ten or more times. The source was PBMCs, collected from the stem cell graft. This clonotype originated in a human donor who donated a stem cell graft to a child with Fanconi anemia. V gene TRBV5-1 combines with J gene TRBJ2-2, with TRBD1 matching 7 bases. Here the CDR3 DNA reads TGCGCCAGCAGCTTGGAAGGGGGCTGGACCGGGGAGCTGTTTTTT. Protein sequence: CASSLEGGWTGELFF. The entire variable domain, with the rest obtained from reference TRBV5-1 and TRBJ2-2, is as follows: KAGVTQTPRYLIKTRGQQVTLSCSPISGHRSVSWYQQTPGQGLQFLFEYFSETQRNKGNFPGRFSGRQFSNSRSEMNVSTLELGDSALYLCASSLEGGWTGELFFGEGSRLTVL.